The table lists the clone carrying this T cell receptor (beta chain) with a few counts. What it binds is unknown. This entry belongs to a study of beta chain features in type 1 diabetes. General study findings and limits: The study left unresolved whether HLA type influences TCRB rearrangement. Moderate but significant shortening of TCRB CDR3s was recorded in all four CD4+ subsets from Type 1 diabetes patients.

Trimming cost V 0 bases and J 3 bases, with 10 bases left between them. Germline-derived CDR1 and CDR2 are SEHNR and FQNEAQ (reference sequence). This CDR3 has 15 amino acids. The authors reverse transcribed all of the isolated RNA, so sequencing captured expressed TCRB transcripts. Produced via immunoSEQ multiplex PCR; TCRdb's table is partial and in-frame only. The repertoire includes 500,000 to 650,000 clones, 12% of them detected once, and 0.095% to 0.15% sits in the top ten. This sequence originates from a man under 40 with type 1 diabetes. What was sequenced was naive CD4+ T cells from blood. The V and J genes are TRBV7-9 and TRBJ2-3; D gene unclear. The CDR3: CASSLAPDLTDTQYF. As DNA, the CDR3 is TGTGCCAGCAGCTTAGCCCCTGATCTAACAGATACGCAGTATTTT.